This TCR beta chain was identified in a study of T cells expressing NK-cell markers. Across the study: Sorted CD3+CD56+NKG2C+, CD3+CD56+NKG2C- and CD3+CD56-NKG2C+ T-cell subsets were beta-chain profiled. Eight donors were sequenced, seven testing HCMV-seropositive and one testing seronegative.

TCRdb reanalyzed the 5' RACE reads, giving one entry per CDR3 protein sequence and no DNA. The table for this sample gives about 260,000 distinct CDR3 sequences. Findings and caveats of the study: About six donors showed dominant NKG2C+ clonotypes comprising about 1.0-7.0% of their CD8+ T cells.

With regard to this clonotype: The antigen remains unidentified.

The V gene's germline CDR1 is SQVTM and CDR2 ANQGSEA. The CDR3 contains 13 residues. The sequenced sample was blood T cells: a sorted CD56 or NKG2C T cell subset, CD4+ or CD8+ T cells, or bulk PBMC T cells (not recorded which). This clonotype was sampled from a young man in good health. This chain uses TRBV29-1 with TRBJ2-5; TCRdb picks TRBD1, but there is no DNA to check that call. CDR3 sequence reads: CSVQGRFQETQYF. The full variable domain, completed using reference TRBV29-1 and TRBJ2-5, is SAVISQKPSRDICQRGTSLTIQCQVDSQVTMMFWYRQQPGQSLTLIATANQGSEATYESGFVIDKFPISRPNLTFSTLTVSNMSPEDSSIYLCSVQGRFQETQYFGPGTRLLVL.